Presented here are 25 T cell receptor beta chains from one specimen sequenced in a study of T cells in tuberculosis. Here immunoSEQ multiplex PCR was the method, and the copy in TCRdb shows in-frame clones only, minus some. This sample has roughly 35,000 clones, with roughly nine tenths found just once. What was sequenced was PBMCs. The receptors stem from a donor aged 10 to 29 with latent tuberculosis or without tuberculosis infection.

The gene calls are TRBV6-5 and TRBJ1-5; 7 positions match TRBD1. Germline values: CDR1 MNHEY, CDR2 SVGAGI. The CDR3 is made up of 15 amino acids. V lost 6 bases to trimming and J lost 0 bases; unmatched junction nucleotides: 5. CDR3 in DNA: TGTGCCAGCAGGACGGGACAGTATAGCAATCAGCCCCAGCATTTT. Its translation: CASRTGQYSNQPQHF.

V usage is TRBV4-1 and J usage is TRBJ2-1; no clear D gene. Germline values: CDR1 MGHRA, CDR2 YSYEKL. Trimming left V 2 bases short and J 9 bases short, with 17 bases between. The CDR3 spans 15 residues. CDR3 residues: CASSQRLVITTEQFF. DNA of the CDR3: TGCGCCAGCAGCCAAAGGCTAGTGATTACAACTGAGCAGTTCTTC.

This rearrangement joins TRBV7-6 to TRBJ2-7; possible D gene TRBD1, 5 bases. The germline V and J ends were trimmed by 1 base and 3 bases, with 19 bases remaining between them. From germline, CDR1 is SGHVS and CDR2 FNYEAQ. This CDR3 region has 17 residues. The CDR3 reads CASSLESSRDYRYEQYF. CDR3 nucleotide sequence: TGTGCCAGCAGCTTAGAAAGTAGCAGGGATTACCGCTACGAGCAGTACTTC.

This sequence joins TRBV7-3 and TRBJ1-2; 9 bases are shared with TRBD1. The J segment lost 6 bases and the V segment lost 5 bases, leaving 4 bases of the junction unmatched. The germline CDR1 and CDR2 sequences are SGHTA and FQGTGA. This CDR3 is built from 13 residues. The DNA of the CDR3 is TGTGCCAGCAGCGCGGGACAGGGAGATGGCTACACCTTC. Translated, it gives CASSAGQGDGYTF.

This clone was detected a few times. The J gene is TRBJ1-2, the V gene TRBV7-3, with D unresolved. Trimming took 5 bases from V and 8 from J, leaving 15 bases between them. Germline-derived CDR1 and CDR2 are SGHTA and FQGTGA. The CDR3 is 13 amino acids. CDR3 amino acids: CASSPRPGVGYTF. As DNA, the CDR3 is TGTGCCAGCAGCCCTCGTCCCGGGGTCGGCTACACCTTC.

This chain uses TRBV5-1 with TRBJ1-2, with TRBD1 matching over 9 bases. The germline CDR1 and CDR2 sequences are SGHRS and YFSETQ. The CDR3 spans 14 residues. V was clipped by 4 bases and J by 3 bases; unmatched bases: 4. The CDR3 loop reads CASSMGQGDYGYTF. CDR3 nucleotides: TGCGCCAGCAGCATGGGACAGGGAGACTATGGCTACACCTTC.

The V and J genes are TRBV4-3 and TRBJ1-4; TRBD1 matches at 11 bases. The germline gives CDR1 LGHNA, CDR2 YSLEER. With V trimmed by 1 base and J by 6 bases, 10 bases remained unmatched. CDR3 size: 18 residues. In DNA form, the CDR3 reads TGCGCCAGCAGCCAAGGACTCGGCGGACAGGGGGCGCATGAAAAACTGTTTTTT. It specifies CASSQGLGGQGAHEKLFF.

This rearrangement joins TRBV28 to TRBJ1-2; TRBD1 aligns across 7 bases. Looked up from germline, CDR1 is MDHEN and CDR2 is SYDVKM. The CDR3 is made up of 12 amino acids. The trim removed 4 bases at V and 7 bases at J, leaving 3 bases unmatched. The CDR3 DNA reads as TGTGCCAGCAGTTCAGACAGGGTTGGCTACACCTTC. Protein product: CASSSDRVGYTF.

The chain has TRBV6-5 and TRBJ1-5; D is possibly TRBD1 (5 bases). This CDR3 is 15 amino acids long. Germline V gene lookup returns CDR1 MNHEY and CDR2 SVGAGI. V dropped 0 bases and J dropped 3 bases, with 9 bases sitting between them. CDR3 in amino acids: CASSYSYRFNQPQHF. CDR3 nucleotides: TGTGCCAGCAGTTACTCGTACAGGTTCAATCAGCCCCAGCATTTT.

The chain is built from TRBV11-2 and TRBJ2-7, with D possibly matching TRBD2 (6 bases). The CDR3 covers 13 residues. The germline V gene has CDR1 SGHAT and CDR2 FQNNGV. Trimming shortened V by 4 bases and J by 1 base, and 8 bases separated the two germline ends. The chain's CDR3 is CASSWTTSYEQYF. The CDR3 bases are TGTGCCAGCAGCTGGACTACTTCCTACGAGCAGTACTTC.

V usage is TRBV28 and J usage is TRBJ1-3, with 7 bases identical to TRBD1. CDR1 is MDHEN and CDR2 is SYDVKM in the germline V gene. The ends lost 8 bases at V and 2 bases at J; junction bases unmatched: 3. This CDR3 contains 13 residues. This chain's CDR3 is CASSTGPGNTIYF. The CDR3 DNA sequence: TGTGCCAGCTCGACAGGGCCTGGAAACACCATATATTTT.

This rearrangement joins TRBV9 to TRBJ2-1; D not resolved. The CDR3 runs 13 residues. V gave up 0 bases and J gave up 8 bases, with 9 bases separating them. Germline CDR1 SGDLS, CDR2 YYNGEE. CDR3 in amino acids: CASSVDRSHEQFF. As DNA, the CDR3 is TGTGCCAGCAGCGTAGACCGGTCCCATGAGCAGTTCTTC.

J is TRBJ1-4 and V is TRBV7-9, with 7 bases aligning to TRBD1. V shed 4 bases, J shed 4 bases, and the junction held 9 bases outside the gene matches. CDR1 is SEHNR and CDR2 is FQNEAQ in the germline V gene (reference sequence). The CDR3 covers 16 residues. Written as DNA, the CDR3 is TGTGCCAGCAGCTCAGACGGGGGACAGCGTAATGAAAAACTGTTTTTT. Translated: CASSSDGGQRNEKLFF.

CDR3 amino acids: CASGGQGKPGELFF. The DNA of the CDR3 is TGTGCCAGCGGAGGACAGGGTAAACCCGGGGAGCTGTTTTTT. The chain combines TRBV27 with TRBJ2-2; 8 bases fit TRBD1. Losses at the gene ends were 8 bases for V and 6 bases for J; bases not matched to a gene: 8. Germline V lookup: CDR1 MNHEY, CDR2 SMNVEV (reference sequence). CDR3 length: 14 residues.

The V gene is TRBV19, the J gene TRBJ1-2; D not resolved. V was pared by 4 bases and J by 0 bases, with 15 bases between. The CDR3 totals 16 residues. Germline CDR1 LNHDA, CDR2 SQIVND (reference sequence). CDR3 amino acids: CASSKSRSKANYGYTF. The CDR3 nucleotides are TGTGCCAGTAGTAAGAGCAGGTCGAAAGCTAACTATGGCTACACCTTC.

The V and J genes are TRBV7-6 and TRBJ2-3; D is perhaps TRBD2 (5 bases). The CDR3 length is 12 residues. Trimming shortened V by 7 bases and J by 5 bases, and 10 bases separated the two germline ends. CDR1 and CDR2 from the germline V gene are SGHVS and FNYEAQ. The CDR3 here is CASNREGDTQYF. As DNA, the CDR3 is TGTGCCAGCAACCGAGAGGGAGATACGCAGTATTTT.

V and J are TRBV5-4 and TRBJ1-1; 10 bases are shared with TRBD1. The J segment lost 4 bases and the V segment lost 3 bases, leaving 9 bases of the junction unmatched. The CDR3 has 16 residues. The germline V gene encodes CDR1 SGHNT and CDR2 YYREEE (reference sequence). CDR3 loop: CASSSGTGVLGTEAFF. The DNA of the CDR3 is TGTGCCAGCAGCTCCGGGACAGGGGTTTTAGGCACTGAAGCTTTCTTT.

The chain uses TRBV23-1 and TRBJ1-2, with 7 bases aligning to TRBD1. TRBV23-1 is labeled an ORF, and its function is uncertain. V lost 0 bases and J lost 3; bases outside the gene matches: 7. The CDR3 is 16 amino acids. The CDR3 nucleotides read TGCGCCAGCAGTCAATCGAAGGGGGCGTTGGACTATGGCTACACCTTC. Translation: CASSQSKGALDYGYTF.

This clone has just one count. The V call is TRBV6-1, the J call TRBJ2-7; 7 bases line up with TRBD1. After removal of 3 bases from V and 3 bases from J, the junction contained 20 bases not matched to a gene. Looked up from germline, CDR1 is MNHNS and CDR2 is SASEGT. The CDR3 sequence is 19 residues long. The chain's CDR3 is CASSDYLRTGLNGLYEQYF. For the CDR3, the DNA is TGTGCCAGCAGTGATTACCTTCGGACAGGCTTAAATGGACTCTACGAGCAGTACTTC.

This chain uses TRBV28 with TRBJ2-1; 11 bases align to TRBD1. The junction had 11 bases not matched to a gene; V was cut back by 4 bases and J by 9 bases. Germline values: CDR1 MDHEN, CDR2 SYDVKM. This CDR3 is built from 16 residues. The CDR3 DNA sequence: TGTGCCAGCAGTTCGGCCTCGGACAGGGGGCTAGGTGAGCAGTTCTTC. It yields the protein CASSSASDRGLGEQFF. The entire variable domain, with the rest obtained from reference TRBV28 and TRBJ2-1, is as follows: DVKVTQSSRYLVKRTGEKVFLECVQDMDHENMFWYRQDPGLGLRLIYFSYDVKMKEKGDIPEGYSVSREKKERFSLILESASTNQTSMYLCASSSASDRGLGEQFFGPGTRLTVL.

This clone came up once. This chain links TRBV6-6 with TRBJ2-7, with 9 nucleotides matching TRBD2. The CDR3 length is 14 residues. Per germline, CDR1 MNHNY and CDR2 SVGAGI (reference sequence). Trimming removed 8 bases from V and 7 bases from J; junction bases left unmatched: 12. For the CDR3, the DNA is TGTGCCAGCCTCCCCTCGCGGGAGGGCGGAGAGCAGTACTTC. It specifies CASLPSREGGEQYF.

This clone was observed once. The chain uses TRBV19 and TRBJ2-3, with 11 bases lining up with TRBD2. This CDR3 is 15 amino acids long. Germline V lookup: CDR1 LNHDA, CDR2 SQIVND (reference sequence). Losses at the gene ends were 5 bases for V and 5 bases for J; bases not matched to a gene: 6. The CDR3 coding sequence is TGTGCCAGTAGTGCCGGGACTAGCGGTGGAGATACGCAGTATTTT. Translation gives CASSAGTSGGDTQYF.

The chain uses TRBV9 and TRBJ1-6, with 10 bases lining up with TRBD1. Trimming removed 3 bases from V and 10 bases from J; junction bases left unmatched: 7. Germline V lookup: CDR1 SGDLS, CDR2 YYNGEE. The CDR3 loop spans 15 amino acids. The CDR3 region is CASSATGTGESPLHF. The CDR3 DNA is TGTGCCAGCAGCGCGACCGGGACAGGGGAGTCACCCCTCCACTTT.

This clone was seen only once. The chain recombines TRBV5-1 with TRBJ2-1; D is unresolved. Germline V lookup: CDR1 SGHRS, CDR2 YFSETQ. The CDR3 loop spans 13 amino acids. Between the trimmed V and J ends, which lost 0 bases and 6 bases, there was a span of 7 bases. CDR3 sequence: CASSLASFNEQFF. CDR3 DNA sequence: TGCGCCAGCAGCTTGGCTAGTTTCAATGAGCAGTTCTTC.

The J gene is TRBJ2-7, the V gene TRBV4-3; the match to TRBD1 covers 12 bases. This CDR3 spans 15 amino acids. With V trimmed by 0 bases and J by 6 bases, 3 bases remained unmatched. Germline values: CDR1 LGHNA, CDR2 YSLEER. The CDR3 coding sequence is TGCGCCAGCAGCCAAGAGGGACAGGGGGCGGGCGAGCAGTACTTC. Amino acids: CASSQEGQGAGEQYF.